A single sample gave rise to the 30 T cell receptor beta chains below, sequenced in a study of control samples from healthy donors and cancer patients. Measured with immunoSEQ multiplex PCR; TCRdb has only the in-frame clones, and not every one. Its listing shows approximately 190,000 clones. Sample: blood. The receptors shown here come from a woman in her thirties in good health.

The chain combines TRBV28 with TRBJ2-5; TRBD2 matches at 8 bases. Germline V gene lookup returns CDR1 MDHEN and CDR2 SYDVKM. The V segment lost 5 bases and the J segment 5 bases; nucleotides outside the gene matches: 7. This CDR3 has 14 amino acids. CDR3 protein: CASSSTAGVETQYF. As DNA, the CDR3 is TGTGCCAGCAGTAGCACAGCGGGGGTTGAGACCCAGTACTTC.

The J gene is TRBJ2-2, the V gene TRBV11-2; 7 bases agree with TRBD1. Germline V gives CDR1 SGHAT, CDR2 FQNNGV. V lost 1 base and J lost 4; bases outside the gene matches: 6. The CDR3 contains 16 residues. CDR3 nucleotide sequence: TGTGCCAGCAGCTTAGCCCGACAGGGTAGCACCGGGGAGCTGTTTTTT. This translates into CASSLARQGSTGELFF.

This chain connects TRBV7-9 to TRBJ1-2; D call uncertain. Germline V gene lookup returns CDR1 SEHNR and CDR2 FQNEAQ (reference sequence). This CDR3 comprises 12 residues. V was trimmed by 1 base and J by 7 bases, leaving 7 bases between them. CDR3 sequence reads: CASSLESGGYTF. The CDR3 DNA reads TGTGCCAGCAGCTTAGAGTCAGGTGGCTACACCTTC.

The rearrangement uses TRBV28 and TRBJ2-3; 7 bases align to TRBD2. The germline V gene has CDR1 MDHEN and CDR2 SYDVKM. The CDR3 is 14 residues long. The ends lost 3 bases at V and 2 bases at J; junction bases unmatched: 2. The DNA for the CDR3 is TGTGCCAGCAGTTTGCGGGACTACACAGATACGCAGTATTTT. Translation gives CASSLRDYTDTQYF.

The V gene is TRBV5-1, the J gene TRBJ1-4, with D unclear. The germline CDR1 and CDR2 sequences are SGHRS and YFSETQ. The V end was cut by 4 bases, the J end by 0 bases, with 10 bases between. The CDR3 has 15 residues. The CDR3 DNA reads as TGCGCCAGCAGCCAAGGGCCCGCAACTAATGAAAAACTGTTTTTT. It specifies CASSQGPATNEKLFF.

This chain connects TRBV6-1 to TRBJ1-5; D not certain. Germline CDR1 MNHNS, CDR2 SASEGT. The CDR3 length is 15 residues. The V and J ends lost 1 base and 0 bases respectively, with 7 bases between them. The CDR3 here is CASSEDWYSNQPQHF. In DNA, the CDR3 is TGTGCCAGCAGTGAAGATTGGTATAGCAATCAGCCCCAGCATTTT.

The CDR3 DNA follows: TGTGCCAGCAGCGCCAGGACGGAATACTATGGCTACACCTTC. The encoded protein is CASSARTEYYGYTF. The V and J genes are TRBV7-9 and TRBJ1-2, with D unclear. Trimming took off 5 bases at V and 3 bases at J, with 13 bases between the two ends. Germline V lookup: CDR1 SEHNR, CDR2 FQNEAQ (reference sequence). CDR3 length equals 14 residues.

CDR3 loop: CASSLTGVGSNEQFF. DNA for the CDR3: TGTGCCAGCAGCTTAACGGGGGTGGGAAGCAATGAGCAGTTCTTC. The gene calls are TRBV7-8 and TRBJ2-1; TRBD2 might be the D (6 bases). V lost 2 bases to trimming and J lost 6 bases, with 14 bases between them. The CDR3 is made up of 15 amino acids. Germline CDR1 SGHVS, CDR2 FQNEAQ.

The chain couples TRBV4-1 to TRBJ2-7; no clear D. Per germline, CDR1 MGHRA and CDR2 YSYEKL. The CDR3 is made up of 13 amino acids. V lost 1 base to trimming and J lost 3 bases, with 7 bases between them. CDR3 in DNA: TGCGCCAGCAGCCAAGTTGAGTACTACGAGCAGTACTTC. Translated, it gives CASSQVEYYEQYF.

V is TRBV6-5 and J is TRBJ2-7; 9 bases are a match to TRBD1. The CDR3 has 15 amino acids. In germline, CDR1 is MNHEY, CDR2 SVGAGI. The V and J ends lost 6 bases and 2 bases, in that order; junction bases with no gene match: 8. Here the CDR3 DNA reads TGTGCCAGCAGGATAGACAGGGGGGAGCCCTACGAGCAGTACTTC. Protein sequence: CASRIDRGEPYEQYF.

In DNA, the CDR3 is TGCGCCAGCAGCTTGTATGGGAGTGCCGCGACTAGCACAGATACGCAGTATTTT. Its protein product is CASSLYGSAATSTDTQYF. V gene TRBV5-1 combines with J gene TRBJ2-3, with D maybe TRBD2 (5 bases). The CDR3 sequence is 18 residues long. V gave up 1 base and J gave up 0 bases, with 18 bases separating them. From germline, CDR1 is SGHRS and CDR2 YFSETQ. The entire variable domain, with the rest obtained from reference TRBV5-1 and TRBJ2-3, is as follows: KAGVTQTPRYLIKTRGQQVTLSCSPISGHRSVSWYQQTPGQGLQFLFEYFSETQRNKGNFPGRFSGRQFSNSRSEMNVSTLELGDSALYLCASSLYGSAATSTDTQYFGPGTRLTVL.

The chain employs TRBV5-4 and TRBJ1-5, with a weak D call TRBD1 (5 bases). Trimming removed 1 base from V and 7 bases from J, with 6 bases in between. The CDR3 covers 12 residues. Germline V CDR1 and CDR2: SGHNT, YYREEE (reference sequence). CDR3 sequence (DNA): TGTGCCAGCAGCTTGCAGGGACAGCCCCAGCATTTT. It specifies CASSLQGQPQHF.

With regard to this clone: Additional DNA sequences in this sample encode the identical CDR3. This chain uses TRBV28 with TRBJ2-3, with D perhaps TRBD2 (5 bases). The V and J ends lost 4 bases and 3 bases respectively, with 5 bases between them. CDR3 length: 12 amino acids. CDR1 and CDR2 from the germline V gene are MDHEN and SYDVKM. The DNA for the CDR3 is TGTGCCAGCAGTTCGGGGACAGATACGCAGTATTTT. As protein: CASSSGTDTQYF. Variable domain in full (rest from reference TRBV28 and TRBJ2-3): DVKVTQSSRYLVKRTGEKVFLECVQDMDHENMFWYRQDPGLGLRLIYFSYDVKMKEKGDIPEGYSVSREKKERFSLILESASTNQTSMYLCASSSGTDTQYFGPGTRLTVL.

The chain employs TRBV6-5 and TRBJ1-1; D is uncertain. This CDR3 contains 14 residues. V was clipped by 2 bases and J by 2 bases, with 9 bases between them. Looked up from germline, CDR1 is MNHEY and CDR2 is SVGAGI. In DNA form, the CDR3 reads TGTGCCAGCAGTTACACGGGTAGAAACACTGAAGCTTTCTTT. Translated: CASSYTGRNTEAFF.

The chain carries TRBV12-3 or TRBV12-4 and TRBJ1-5, with unresolved D. CDR3 length: 11 residues. V was cut by 2 bases and J by 9 bases, with 5 bases left in between. The CDR3 DNA follows: TGTGCCAGCAGTTTACGGGGGCCCCAGCATTTT. Protein: CASSLRGPQHF.

As regards this clone: At the DNA level, this CDR3 is encoded by other sequences in the same sample as well. The chain links TRBV7-9 to TRBJ2-7, with 7 positions matching TRBD1. The J segment lost 4 bases and the V segment lost 6 bases, leaving 6 bases of the junction unmatched. The CDR3 is 13 amino acids. Per germline, CDR1 SEHNR and CDR2 FQNEAQ (reference sequence). CDR3 protein: CASSTGQSYEQYF. The CDR3, as DNA: TGTGCCAGCAGTACGGGACAGAGTTACGAGCAGTACTTC.

The V gene is TRBV7-2, the J gene TRBJ2-7; D gene uncertain. CDR1 is SGHTA, CDR2 FQGNSA, per germline. V lost 3 bases and J 3 bases, leaving 15 bases between the germline ends. There are 15 residues in the CDR3. The DNA of the CDR3 is TGTGCCAGCAGCTTGGCCCCGATCCAGGTCTACGAGCAGTACTTC. It specifies CASSLAPIQVYEQYF.

The chain links TRBV5-1 to TRBJ2-7; D may be TRBD1 or TRBD2 (5 bases each). The length of the CDR3 is 13 residues. Germline V gene sequence: CDR1 SGHRS, CDR2 YFSETQ. V lost 4 bases and J lost 2, with 10 bases in between. The CDR3 DNA follows: TGCGCCAGCAGCCACGGGACCGCCTACGAGCAGTACTTC. Residues: CASSHGTAYEQYF.

The gene calls are TRBV6-1 and TRBJ2-7; a weak D match, TRBD1 (5 bases). Germline V lookup: CDR1 MNHNS, CDR2 SASEGT. The CDR3 loop spans 16 amino acids. With 0 bases removed from V and 5 bases from J, the gap between germline ends came to 17 bases. CDR3 DNA: TGTGCCAGCAGTGAAGCTAGGACACCGACTGTCCACGAGCAGTACTTC. This translates into CASSEARTPTVHEQYF.

The genes are TRBV27 and TRBJ1-3; no definite D call. Trimming cost V 5 bases and J 2 bases, with 13 bases left between them. CDR1 is MNHEY and CDR2 is SMNVEV in the germline V gene (reference sequence). The CDR3 runs 15 residues. DNA of the CDR3: TGTGCCAGCAGTCCGACTCGTAGTACTGGAAACACCATATATTTT. Amino acids: CASSPTRSTGNTIYF.

J is TRBJ1-2 and V is TRBV2; TRBD1 agrees at 9 bases. This CDR3 contains 12 residues. The germline V gene has CDR1 SNHLY and CDR2 FYNNEI. J lost 6 bases, V lost 6 bases, and 2 bases had no gene match. This chain's CDR3 is CASSRQGDGYTF. In nucleotides, the CDR3 is TGTGCCAGCAGCCGACAGGGGGATGGCTACACCTTC.

The rearrangement links TRBV5-1 to TRBJ1-5; 7 positions agree with TRBD1. Germline CDR1 is SGHRS and CDR2 is YFSETQ. CDR3 length: 15 residues. V lost 0 bases and J lost 2; bases outside the gene matches: 2. The CDR3 sequence is CASSLAGGGNQPQHF. CDR3 coding DNA: TGCGCCAGCAGCTTGGCAGGGGGGGGCAATCAGCCCCAGCATTTT.

The chain employs TRBV5-1 and TRBJ2-5; tentatively, D is TRBD2 (5 bases). With 1 base removed from V and 4 bases from J, the gap between germline ends came to 11 bases. Per the germline V gene, CDR1 is SGHRS and CDR2 is YFSETQ. CDR3 length: 14 amino acids. In DNA form, the CDR3 reads TGCGCCAGCAGCTTGTGGACTGGGAGAGAGACCCAGTACTTC. This sequence encodes CASSLWTGRETQYF.

The V call is TRBV12-2, the J call TRBJ2-7; TRBD2, the table's D call, lacks a check against the DNA. TRBV12-2 is a pseudogene. The CDR3 runs 17 residues. CDR3 nucleotides: TGTGCAAGTCGCTCCGGGGGACCTACGAGCCCTTCCTACGAGCAGTACTTC. This gives the protein CASRSGGPTSPSYEQYF.

The rearrangement joins TRBV7-3 to TRBJ1-4; TRBD1 might be the D (5 bases). The germline CDR1 and CDR2 sequences are SGHTA and FQGTGA. The CDR3 is 13 amino acids. V lost 3 bases and J 8 bases, leaving 10 bases between the germline ends. CDR3 sequence: CASSLTAGEKLFF. The CDR3 coding sequence is TGTGCCAGCAGCTTGACAGCGGGGGAAAAACTGTTTTTT.

The CDR3 is CASSFLDRTNYGYTF. DNA for the CDR3: TGTGCCAGCAGTTTTCTGGACAGGACTAACTATGGCTACACCTTC. The chain combines TRBV28 with TRBJ1-2, with 7 bases lining up with TRBD1. This CDR3 has 15 residues. CDR1 MDHEN and CDR2 SYDVKM come from the germline V gene. V gave up 3 bases and J gave up 0 bases; unmatched junction bases: 4.

As for this clone: This CDR3 is also generated by other DNA sequences in the sample. The J gene is TRBJ1-2, the V gene TRBV3-1 (or the pseudogene TRBV3-2); the match to TRBD1 covers 7 bases. Per germline, CDR1 LGHDT and CDR2 YNNKEL (reference sequence). Germline trimming cut 4 bases from V and 6 bases from J; bases unmatched to any gene: 5. This CDR3 spans 13 amino acids. The CDR3 DNA follows: TGTGCCAGCAGCCTTCAAGGGACAGATGGCTACACCTTC. Its translation is CASSLQGTDGYTF.

V and J are TRBV4-1 and TRBJ2-7; maybe TRBD2 (5 bases). The V end was cut by 4 bases, the J end by 0 bases, with 13 bases between. Germline CDR1 and CDR2: MGHRA and YSYEKL. The CDR3 consists of 15 residues. CDR3 nucleotide sequence: TGCGCCAGCAGCCCGCTTGAGGGTAGCTCCTACGAGCAGTACTTC. Protein: CASSPLEGSSYEQYF.

The chain combines TRBV4-1 with TRBJ1-2, with D unclear. This CDR3 has 14 amino acids. Germline V gene lookup returns CDR1 MGHRA and CDR2 YSYEKL. The V end lost 4 bases, the J end lost 1 base, and 10 bases lay between the germline ends. CDR3 residues: CASSRTAVNYGYTF. The CDR3 DNA sequence: TGCGCCAGCAGCCGAACTGCGGTTAACTATGGCTACACCTTC.

The chain joins TRBV2 to TRBJ1-2; D remains unclear. V shed 6 bases and J shed 1 base, with 12 bases lying between them. The CDR3 runs 14 residues. Germline CDR1 is SNHLY and CDR2 is FYNNEI. As DNA, the CDR3 is TGTGCCAGCAGCCCAGAAACGGATAACTATGGCTACACCTTC. Translation: CASSPETDNYGYTF.